This T cell receptor beta chain was found in a study of spatial heterogeneity in lung cancer. From the 5' RACE reads, TCRdb called clonotypes with MiXCR, one entry per CDR3 protein. This table holds 110,000 or so distinct CDR3 sequences, approximately 10% found once. Germline CDR1 and CDR2: KGHSH and LQKENI. The V gene lost 2 bases and the J gene lost 1 base, with 3 bases spanning the gap. This CDR3 comprises 13 residues. Time point of the sample: blood at routine non-recurrence follow-up after resection. The chain combines TRBV18 with TRBJ1-3; no definite D call. The TCR originated in a female donor with early-stage non-small cell lung cancer. The sequencing used PBMCs, collected at follow-up. Here the CDR3 reads CASSPGSGNTIYF. Here the CDR3 DNA reads TGTGCCAGCTCACCAGGGTCTGGAAACACCATATATTTT.